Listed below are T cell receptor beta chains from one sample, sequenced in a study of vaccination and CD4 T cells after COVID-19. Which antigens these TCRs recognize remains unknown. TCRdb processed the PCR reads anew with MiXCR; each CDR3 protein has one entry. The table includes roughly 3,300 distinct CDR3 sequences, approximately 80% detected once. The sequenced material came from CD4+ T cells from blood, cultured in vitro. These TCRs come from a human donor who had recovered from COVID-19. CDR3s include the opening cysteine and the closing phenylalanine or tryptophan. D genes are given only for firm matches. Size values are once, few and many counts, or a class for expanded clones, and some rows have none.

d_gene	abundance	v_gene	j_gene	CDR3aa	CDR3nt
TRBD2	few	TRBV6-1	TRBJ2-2	CASRWTSPGELFF	TGTGCCAGCAGGTGGACTAGCCCCGGGGAGCTGTTTTTT
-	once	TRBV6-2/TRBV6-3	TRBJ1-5	CASSESGGVGNQPQHF	TGTGCCAGCAGTGAATCTGGGGGGGTTGGTAATCAGCCCCAGCATTTT
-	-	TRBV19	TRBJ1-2	CASSISQGGGYTF	TGTGCCAGTAGTATTTCCCAGGGAGGAGGCTACACCTTC
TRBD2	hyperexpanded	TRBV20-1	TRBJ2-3	CSVPRAGGTDTQYF	TGCAGTGTTCCCCGAGCGGGGGGCACAGATACGCAGTATTTT
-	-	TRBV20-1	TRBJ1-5	CSARDADTRQHF	TGCAGTGCTAGAGATGCTGACACACGCCAGCATTTT
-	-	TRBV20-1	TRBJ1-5	CSARDWENQPQHF	TGCAGTGCTAGGGACTGGGAAAATCAGCCCCAGCATTTT
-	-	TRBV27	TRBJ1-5	CASSWGGRGNQPQHF	TGTGCCAGCAGTTGGGGGGGCAGGGGCAATCAGCCCCAGCATTTT
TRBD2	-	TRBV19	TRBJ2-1	CATRGTGGYNEQFF	TGTGCCACCAGAGGGACGGGGGGGTACAATGAGCAGTTCTTC
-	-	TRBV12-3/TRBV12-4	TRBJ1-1	CASSFAMNTEAFF	TGTGCCAGCAGTTTTGCCATGAACACTGAAGCTTTCTTT
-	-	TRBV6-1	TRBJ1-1	CASRPWGGVNTEAFF	TGTGCCAGCAGGCCCTGGGGGGGAGTGAACACTGAAGCTTTCTTT
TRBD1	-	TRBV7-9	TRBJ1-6	CASSLGGQGSSYNSPLHF	TGTGCCAGCAGTCTAGGGGGACAGGGAAGCTCCTATAATTCACCCCTCCACTTT
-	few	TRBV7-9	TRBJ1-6	CASSLKDANNSPLHF	TGTGCCAGCAGCTTAAAGGACGCAAATAATTCACCCCTCCACTTT
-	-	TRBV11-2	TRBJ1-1	CASSLRGTEAFF	TGTGCCAGCAGCTTAAGAGGCACTGAAGCTTTCTTT
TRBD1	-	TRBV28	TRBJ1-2	CASSLRDRGQGGYTF	TGTGCCAGCAGTTTAAGGGACAGGGGGCAAGGTGGCTACACCTTC
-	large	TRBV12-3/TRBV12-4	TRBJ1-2	CASRPGHPNYGYTF	TGTGCCAGCAGACCGGGACATCCAAACTATGGCTACACCTTC
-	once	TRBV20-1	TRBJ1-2	CSARDNSWVNGYTF	TGCAGTGCTAGGGACAACTCCTGGGTTAATGGCTACACCTTC
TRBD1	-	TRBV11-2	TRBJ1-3	CASSLAAGGYGNTIYF	TGTGCCAGCAGCTTAGCCGCAGGGGGTTACGGAAACACCATATATTTT
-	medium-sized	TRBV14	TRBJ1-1	CASSQYTEAFF	TGTGCCAGCAGCCAGTATACTGAAGCTTTCTTT
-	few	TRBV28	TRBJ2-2	CASSGTDLNTGELFF	TGTGCCAGCAGCGGGACGGACCTGAACACCGGGGAGCTGTTTTTT
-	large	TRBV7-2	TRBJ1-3	CASSSSLLTGSGNTIYF	TGTGCCAGCAGCTCATCCCTCTTGACAGGCTCTGGAAACACCATATATTTT
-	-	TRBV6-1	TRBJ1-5	CASSATGNQPQHF	TGTGCCAGCAGTGCTACGGGGAATCAGCCCCAGCATTTT
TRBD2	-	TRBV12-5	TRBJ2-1	CASGLSGGASNEQFF	TGTGCTAGTGGTTTGAGCGGGGGGGCGTCCAATGAGCAGTTCTTC
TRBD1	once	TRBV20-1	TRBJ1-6	CSARGQGMKNSPLHF	TGCAGTGCTAGGGGACAGGGAATGAAGAATTCACCCCTCCACTTT
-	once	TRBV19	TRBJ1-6	CASSTILGQNSPLHF	TGTGCCAGTAGTACTATTCTGGGGCAGAATTCACCCCTCCACTTT
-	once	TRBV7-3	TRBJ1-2	CASSPALGELSLPTF	TGTGCCAGCAGCCCCGCGCTCGGGGAGCTCTCCCTCCCAACCTTC
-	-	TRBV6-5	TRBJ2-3	CASSSRQASSTDTQYF	TGTGCCAGCAGTTCACGACAGGCTTCTAGCACAGATACGCAGTATTTT
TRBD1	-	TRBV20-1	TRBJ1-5	CSATDRGRSNQPQHF	TGCAGTGCCACGGACAGGGGTAGAAGCAATCAGCCCCAGCATTTT
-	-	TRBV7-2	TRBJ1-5	CASSLQAGGNQPQHF	TGTGCCAGCAGCTTACAAGCAGGGGGCAATCAGCCCCAGCATTTT
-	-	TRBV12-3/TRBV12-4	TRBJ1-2	CASSFNLRHLGYGYTF	TGTGCCAGCAGTTTCAATCTCAGGCACCTAGGCTATGGCTACACCTTC
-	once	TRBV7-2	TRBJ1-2	CASRPDGIYGYTF	TGTGCCAGCAGACCGGACGGGATCTATGGCTACACCTTC
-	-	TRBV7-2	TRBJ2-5	CASSLVRGLETQYF	TGTGCCAGCAGCTTAGTGAGGGGATTGGAGACCCAGTACTTC